The source of this T cell receptor (beta chain) is a study of cytotoxic CD8 clonotypes in ibrutinib-treated CLL. Study-level findings and limits: Sample timing was unmatched between remission and later-progressing patients; lymph nodes unstudied. Clonality was elevated at ibrutinib response and had returned toward baseline at progression.

The planned depth of sequencing spanned 1 in 200,000 to 1 in 1 million T cells. Clones were read by immunoSEQ multiplex PCR, and TCRdb kept only the in-frame ones, dropping some. This table has hundreds of thousands of clones, just under 80% appearing once. A note on this clone: Its antigen remains unidentified.

The TCR sequence derives from a human donor with chronic lymphocytic leukemia. The specimen was PBMCs, collected before ibrutinib treatment.

The CDR3 DNA is TGTGCCATCAGTATCGGCGGGGGGATTATGGAGACCCAGTACTTC. This codes for CAISIGGGIMETQYF. The genes are TRBV10-3 and TRBJ2-5; 8 nucleotides align to TRBD2. The germline V gene has CDR1 ENHRY and CDR2 SYGVKD. J gave up 5 bases and V 5 bases, and 10 bases lay outside the gene matches. The CDR3 is made up of 15 amino acids.